Detailed here is one T cell receptor (beta chain). Its antigen remains unidentified. Clones were read by immunoSEQ multiplex PCR, and TCRdb kept only the in-frame ones, dropping some. The top ten clones hold about 2.9% of a sample with about 85,000 clones, 90% of them seen once. The data belong to a study of T cell responses to AZD1222 COVID-19 vaccine. About the research overall: Pooled in the analysis were second doses at about 4 or about 12 weeks.

Study observations and caveats: It was only 6 or 7 AZD1222 recipients who were seropositive at baseline. Clonal diversity may have been underestimated, and the donors were mostly white British, with more females than males. The study found vaccine-associated CD4 TCRs spanning spike, dominant at 160-218 and 743-854.

The germline V gene has CDR1 SGHRS and CDR2 YFSETQ. Deletions cut 4 bases from V and 4 bases from J, with 17 bases between. The CDR3 covers 15 residues. The sequencing here drew on peripheral blood, taken on day 0 of AZD1222 vaccination. The clonotype originates from an adult in good health. The chain uses TRBV5-1 and TRBJ1-1; possible D gene TRBD1, 5 bases. In DNA form, the CDR3 reads TGCGCCAGCAGCCCCATAGAGGGACCGGGCACTGAAGCTTTCTTT. This translates into CASSPIEGPGTEAFF.